These 22 T cell receptor beta chains were all obtained from the same sample, sequenced in a study of identical twins (dated by TCRdb to 2016 to 2017). Library preparation was by 5' RACE. Sequenced on an Illumina HiSeq 2000. The raw public reads went through TCRdb reprocessing: fastp at Q25, MiXCR clone calling, in-frame beta chains kept. Entries that share a CDR3 protein sequence are merged under the most common genes and DNA. For this sample the table gives hundreds of thousands of distinct CDR3 sequences, of which 6% to 6.5% were detected only once. The ten largest clonotypes hold 1.5% to 2% of the sample. The source material was naive T cells sorted from blood. The intended sense of this specimen's cell subset or site label: cells isolated with a human naive T-cell isolation kit. Receptors were obtained from a man aged 18 to 30 in good health.

This clonotype was recorded a few times. V usage is TRBV12-3 or TRBV12-4 and J usage is TRBJ2-2; 8 bases align to TRBD1. V lost 5 bases and J lost 5; bases outside the gene matches: 16. The CDR3 totals 18 residues. In DNA form, the CDR3 reads TGTGCCAGCAGTCTCCACCCTCTTGACAGGGGCCGGACCGGGGAGCTGTTTTTT. Translated, it gives CASSLHPLDRGRTGELFF.

This clonotype was counted at least ten times. J is TRBJ2-1 and V is TRBV20-1; TRBD2 matches at 7 bases. This CDR3 is built from 12 residues. V lost 2 bases and J lost 8; bases outside the gene matches: 3. From germline, CDR1 is DFQATT and CDR2 SNEGSKA (reference sequence). CDR3 protein: CSARRLAHEQFF. CDR3 in DNA: TGCAGTGCTAGAAGACTAGCCCATGAGCAGTTCTTC.

This clonotype showed up many times. This chain connects TRBV7-2 to TRBJ2-1; TRBD1 might be the D (6 bases). The CDR3 is made up of 16 amino acids. Trimming stripped 4 bases from V and 5 bases from J, with 18 bases between. The germline gives CDR1 SGHTA, CDR2 FQGNSA. The DNA of the CDR3 is TGTGCCAGCAGCTCCGTTACAGGGAGTGGTAACAATGAGCAGTTCTTC. Encoded protein: CASSSVTGSGNNEQFF.

The sample holds a few counts of this clonotype. This chain connects TRBV19 to TRBJ2-1; 8 nucleotides agree with TRBD2. The V gene end was trimmed by 3 bases and the J gene end by 8 bases; junction bases not matched to a gene: 12. Germline loops: CDR1 LNHDA, CDR2 SQIVND (reference sequence). The CDR3 contains 16 residues. The DNA for the CDR3 is TGTGCCAGTAGTATGCCGTTAAGCGGGAGTCGCGATGAGCAGTTCTTC. Translation: CASSMPLSGSRDEQFF. The entire variable domain, with the rest obtained from reference TRBV19 and TRBJ2-1, is as follows: DGGITQSPKYLFRKEGQNVTLSCEQNLNHDAMYWYRQDPGQGLRLIYYSQIVNDFQKGDIAEGYSVSREKKESFPLTVTSAQKNPTAFYLCASSMPLSGSRDEQFFGPGTRLTVL.

The sample holds a few counts of this clonotype. J is TRBJ2-7 and V is TRBV6-1; 7 bases fit TRBD2. Germline trimming cut 2 bases from V and 1 base from J; bases unmatched to any gene: 5. CDR3 length equals 15 residues. Germline values: CDR1 MNHNS, CDR2 SASEGT. As DNA, the CDR3 is TGTGCCAGCAGTGAAAGCGGGATCTTGTCCTACGAGCAGTACGTC. Protein: CASSESGILSYEQYV.

This clonotype appeared a single time. The gene calls are TRBV11-3 and TRBJ2-3; D gene unclear. The length of the CDR3 is 16 residues. Looked up from germline, CDR1 is SGHNT and CDR2 is YENEEA. V was pared by 5 bases and J by 0 bases, with 15 bases between. DNA of the CDR3: TGTGCCAGCAGCCCTTTCCTTAGCTCCAGCACAGATACGCAGTATTTT. Translating gives CASSPFLSSSTDTQYF.

This clonotype was recorded many times. This rearrangement joins TRBV12-3 or TRBV12-4 to TRBJ1-1; perhaps TRBD1 as D (5 bases). The CDR3 consists of 15 residues. Trimming took 6 bases from V and 4 from J, leaving 18 bases between them. The CDR3 DNA is TGTGCCAGCAGCCCTCGGGCAGGGTTGGTCACTGAAGCTTTCTTT. Translating gives CASSPRAGLVTEAFF.

The rearrangement links TRBV27 to TRBJ2-7; D may be TRBD1 or TRBD2 (5 bases each). CDR3 size: 16 residues. V lost 5 bases and J 4 bases, leaving 21 bases between the germline ends. Germline lookup yields CDR1 MNHEY and CDR2 SMNVEV (reference sequence). CDR3: CASSTLVGAKGYEQYV. In nucleotides, the CDR3 is TGTGCCAGCAGTACCCTTGTCGGGGCCAAGGGGTACGAGCAGTACGTC.

This clonotype showed up just a few times. Here the CDR3 reads CASSWAPNTGELFF. The DNA for the CDR3 is TGCGCCAGCAGTTGGGCCCCGAACACCGGGGAGCTGTTTTTT. The chain employs TRBV5-1 and TRBJ2-2; D call uncertain. Germline V lookup: CDR1 SGHRS, CDR2 YFSETQ. V lost 5 bases and J 0 bases, leaving 8 bases between the germline ends. The CDR3 totals 14 residues.

This clonotype was detected many times. The rearrangement joins TRBV29-1 to TRBJ1-3, with D uncertain. Germline values: CDR1 SQVTM, CDR2 ANQGSEA. This CDR3 is built from 15 residues. The V and J ends lost 5 bases and 4 bases respectively, with 18 bases between them. The CDR3 DNA is TGCAGCGTTCGTGCCCCCACCACGAGAGGAAACACCATATATTTT. Residues: CSVRAPTTRGNTIYF.

This clonotype was seen only a few times. This chain connects TRBV20-1 to TRBJ1-5, with no clear D. The CDR3 has 14 amino acids. V shed 3 bases and J shed 0 bases, with 9 bases lying between them. The germline V gene encodes CDR1 DFQATT and CDR2 SNEGSKA (reference sequence). The DNA for the CDR3 is TGCAGTGCTAGGTCCGGAACTAGCAATCAGCCCCAGCATTTT. Residues: CSARSGTSNQPQHF.

This clonotype appeared many times. The chain combines TRBV15 with TRBJ2-1; no clear D gene. Germline CDR1 is LNHNV and CDR2 is YYDKDF (reference sequence). V lost 6 bases and J lost 8, with 11 bases in between. The CDR3 has 12 residues. The CDR3 DNA reads TGTGCCACCAGGACCCCTGAGTATGAGCAGTTCTTC. This sequence encodes CATRTPEYEQFF. The complete variable domain, with remaining parts taken from reference TRBV15 and TRBJ2-1, reads DAMVIQNPRYQVTQFGKPVTLSCSQTLNHNVMYWYQQKSSQAPKLLFHYYDKDFNNEADTPDNFQSRRPNTSFCFLDIRSPGLGDTAMYLCATRTPEYEQFFGPGTRLTVL.

This clonotype occurred a few times. V is TRBV20-1 and J is TRBJ2-5; perhaps TRBD2 as D (6 bases). From germline, CDR1 is DFQATT and CDR2 SNEGSKA (reference sequence). V was clipped by 4 bases and J by 2 bases, with 17 bases between them. The CDR3 totals 15 residues. Here the CDR3 DNA reads TGCAGTGCTACCGGGACTCCGGGAGAACAAGAGACCCAGTACTTC. This translates into CSATGTPGEQETQYF.

This clonotype was detected many times. The chain employs TRBV4-3 and TRBJ2-7; 9 bases align to TRBD1. This CDR3 is built from 15 residues. J was trimmed by 2 bases and V by 2 bases; bases with no gene match: 4. Germline V lookup: CDR1 LGHNA, CDR2 YSLEER. CDR3 sequence reads: CASSQSRTGAYEQYF. The CDR3 DNA follows: TGCGCCAGCAGCCAAAGTCGGACAGGGGCCTACGAGCAGTACTTC.

This clonotype was counted many times. The chain links TRBV29-1 to TRBJ2-1, with 13 bases aligning to TRBD2. Losses at the gene ends were 5 bases for V and 4 bases for J; bases not matched to a gene: 8. The CDR3 is 16 residues long. Germline CDR1 reads SQVTM; CDR2 reads ANQGSEA. The CDR3 loop is CSVRRTSGSVYNEQFF. The CDR3 coding sequence is TGCAGCGTTCGTAGGACTAGCGGGAGCGTGTACAATGAGCAGTTCTTC.

The V gene is TRBV18, the J gene TRBJ2-7; D not resolved. Germline loops: CDR1 KGHSH, CDR2 LQKENI. CDR3 size: 14 residues. V was trimmed by 2 bases and J by 4 bases, leaving 12 bases between them. CDR3 DNA sequence: TGTGCCAGCTCACCAAAGATATCAGAATACGAGCAGTACTTC. Amino acids: CASSPKISEYEQYF.

This clonotype was picked up many times. The J gene is TRBJ2-3, the V gene TRBV7-2; D not resolved. Germline V lookup: CDR1 SGHTA, CDR2 FQGNSA. The CDR3 length is 12 residues. V lost 6 bases, J lost 4 bases, and 8 bases lay in between. The CDR3 protein is CASSPHPDTQYF. In nucleotides, the CDR3 is TGTGCCAGCAGTCCCCACCCAGATACGCAGTATTTT.

The V gene is TRBV18, the J gene TRBJ2-1; weak D call: TRBD2 (5 bases). Germline-derived CDR1 and CDR2 are KGHSH and LQKENI. This CDR3 has 15 residues. V was shortened by 4 bases and J by 3 bases, with 13 bases between the two germline ends. This CDR3 reads CASSREGLVYNEQFF. CDR3 in DNA: TGTGCCAGCTCACGCGAGGGCCTAGTCTACAATGAGCAGTTCTTC.

V is TRBV5-1 and J is TRBJ2-5, with TRBD2 matching over 7 bases. Germline-derived CDR1 and CDR2 are SGHRS and YFSETQ. J gave up 3 bases and V 3 bases, and 2 bases lay outside the gene matches. The CDR3 totals 13 residues. Here the CDR3 reads CASSSGTKETQYF. The CDR3 bases are TGCGCCAGCAGCTCCGGGACTAAAGAGACCCAGTACTTC.

V is TRBV27 and J is TRBJ2-3; D is unclear. Germline V gene lookup returns CDR1 MNHEY and CDR2 SMNVEV (reference sequence). This CDR3 has 13 amino acids. V lost 10 bases and J 4 bases, leaving 15 bases between the germline ends. CDR3 nucleotide sequence: TGTGCCACCTCCCTGGTCTTATCAGATACGCAGTATTTT. Residues: CATSLVLSDTQYF.

This clonotype was seen a few times. In DNA, the CDR3 is TGTGCCAGTACTCTCGGGACGGTGAACACCGGGGAGCTGTTTTTT. Encoded protein: CASTLGTVNTGELFF. This chain connects TRBV19 to TRBJ2-2, with D perhaps assigned TRBD1 or TRBD2 (5 bases each). CDR3 length: 15 residues. V shed 7 bases and J shed 1 base, with 13 bases lying between them. The V gene's germline CDR1 is LNHDA and CDR2 SQIVND (reference sequence).

This clonotype came up many times. The chain uses TRBV12-3 or TRBV12-4 and TRBJ2-1; D perhaps matches TRBD1 (6 bases). This CDR3 has 17 amino acids. Trimming left V 3 bases short and J 8 bases short, with 23 bases between. This CDR3 is CASSFLFGQGLGDEQFF. In nucleotides, the CDR3 is TGTGCCAGCAGTTTTCTATTTGGGCAGGGGCTAGGGGATGAGCAGTTCTTC.